Listed below are T cell receptor beta chains from one sample, sequenced in a study of Ad26.COV2.S vaccination and SARS-CoV-2 variants. The protocol was immunoSEQ multiplex PCR, while the TCRdb copy is restricted to in-frame clones and leaves out a portion. The table shows around 400,000 clones, with 89% occurring only once. Here the sequenced sample was peripheral blood, taken in a trial of Ad26.COV2.S vaccine versus placebo. The receptors were gathered from a person between 18 and 65 years old who received the Ad26.COV2.S COVID-19 vaccine or a placebo. The CDR3 runs from the conserved cysteine through the conserved F or W. Fields, in order: CDR3 protein, CDR3 DNA, V gene, clone size, D gene, J gene. The D gene is left open where the match is weak. Rows give clone size only sometimes, using once, few, many, or a class for an expanded clone.

cdr3_aa: CAINSEGQGDTQYF
cdr3_nt: TGTGCCATCAACTCGGAGGGCCAGGGAGATACGCAGTATTTT
v_call: TRBV10-3
clone_size: NA
d_call: NA
j_call: TRBJ2-3

cdr3_aa: CASSQEPGTNYGYTF
cdr3_nt: TGCGCCAGCAGCCAAGAACCAGGGACCAACTATGGCTACACCTTC
v_call: TRBV4-1
clone_size: NA
d_call: NA
j_call: TRBJ1-2

cdr3_aa: CASSEITGVGELFF
cdr3_nt: TGTGCCAGCAGCGAAATAACAGGGGTCGGGGAGCTGTTTTTT
v_call: TRBV7-7
clone_size: NA
d_call: TRBD1
j_call: TRBJ2-2

cdr3_aa: CASSDRGHNEQFF
cdr3_nt: TGTGCCAGCAGTGACAGGGGGCACAATGAGCAGTTCTTC
v_call: TRBV6-4
clone_size: NA
d_call: TRBD1
j_call: TRBJ2-1

cdr3_aa: CSVAGGSSYNEQFF
cdr3_nt: TGCAGCGTTGCAGGTGGGAGCTCCTACAATGAGCAGTTCTTC
v_call: TRBV29-1
clone_size: NA
d_call: NA
j_call: TRBJ2-1

cdr3_aa: CASSDSMGQGTGELFF
cdr3_nt: TGTGCCAGCAGTGACTCGATGGGACAGGGCACCGGGGAGCTGTTTTTT
v_call: TRBV6-4
clone_size: NA
d_call: TRBD1
j_call: TRBJ2-2

cdr3_aa: CASSPGQGFTEAFF
cdr3_nt: TGTGCCAGCAGCCCGGGACAGGGTTTCACTGAAGCTTTCTTT
v_call: TRBV3-1/TRBV3-2
clone_size: NA
d_call: TRBD1
j_call: TRBJ1-1

cdr3_aa: CASSASVSGELFF
cdr3_nt: TGTGCCAGCAGCGCTAGCGTCTCCGGGGAGCTGTTTTTT
v_call: TRBV11-3
clone_size: NA
d_call: NA
j_call: TRBJ2-2

cdr3_aa: CASSPTGVTEAFF
cdr3_nt: TGTGCCAGCAGCCCCACGGGGGTCACTGAAGCTTTCTTT
v_call: TRBV9
clone_size: NA
d_call: NA
j_call: TRBJ1-1

cdr3_aa: CASSLVLQTRTYEQYF
cdr3_nt: TGTGCCAGCAGCTTGGTTCTCCAGACGAGGACCTACGAGCAGTACTTC
v_call: TRBV5-8
clone_size: once
d_call: NA
j_call: TRBJ2-7

cdr3_aa: CASSYPGGAEAFF
cdr3_nt: TGTGCCAGCAGTTACCCGGGAGGAGCTGAAGCTTTCTTT
v_call: TRBV6-6
clone_size: NA
d_call: NA
j_call: TRBJ1-1

cdr3_aa: CASSLMGQSSYEQYF
cdr3_nt: TGTGCCAGCAGCTTAATGGGACAGAGTTCTTACGAGCAGTACTTC
v_call: TRBV7-3
clone_size: once
d_call: TRBD1
j_call: TRBJ2-7

cdr3_aa: CSVEDDSSYEQYF
cdr3_nt: TGCAGCGTGGAAGACGACAGTTCCTACGAGCAGTACTTC
v_call: TRBV29-1
clone_size: NA
d_call: NA
j_call: TRBJ2-7

cdr3_aa: CASSLRVDFRTGELFF
cdr3_nt: TGTGCCAGCAGCTTAAGGGTCGACTTTAGAACCGGGGAGCTGTTTTTT
v_call: TRBV7-8
clone_size: NA
d_call: NA
j_call: TRBJ2-2

cdr3_aa: CASSLNLDSSYNEQFF
cdr3_nt: TGTGCCAGCAGCTTAAACCTCGACTCCTCCTACAATGAGCAGTTCTTC
v_call: TRBV7-6
clone_size: NA
d_call: NA
j_call: TRBJ2-1

cdr3_aa: CAIGAGQNIQYF
cdr3_nt: TGTGCCATCGGGGCCGGTCAAAACATTCAGTACTTC
v_call: TRBV12-3/TRBV12-4
clone_size: NA
d_call: NA
j_call: TRBJ2-4

cdr3_aa: CASSQSGQPQHF
cdr3_nt: TGTGCCAGCAGTCAATCCGGCCAGCCCCAGCATTTT
v_call: TRBV2
clone_size: NA
d_call: NA
j_call: TRBJ1-5

cdr3_aa: CSATVVETQYF
cdr3_nt: TGCAGTGCTACCGTCGTGGAGACCCAGTACTTC
v_call: TRBV20-1
clone_size: NA
d_call: NA
j_call: TRBJ2-5

cdr3_aa: CASSPTGNEAGNTIYF
cdr3_nt: TGTGCCAGCTCACCGACAGGGAATGAGGCAGGAAACACCATATATTTT
v_call: TRBV18
clone_size: NA
d_call: TRBD1
j_call: TRBJ1-3

cdr3_aa: CASSQDVSQPQHF
cdr3_nt: TGTGCCAGCAGCCAAGATGTAAGTCAGCCCCAGCATTTT
v_call: TRBV4-2
clone_size: NA
d_call: NA
j_call: TRBJ1-5

cdr3_aa: CASSPDRDSGANVLTF
cdr3_nt: TGTGCCAGCAGTCCGGACAGGGACTCTGGGGCCAACGTCCTGACTTTC
v_call: TRBV27
clone_size: NA
d_call: TRBD1
j_call: TRBJ2-6

cdr3_aa: CAWRPDREMNTEAFF
cdr3_nt: TGTGCCTGGAGGCCCGACAGGGAAATGAACACTGAAGCTTTCTTT
v_call: TRBV30
clone_size: NA
d_call: TRBD1
j_call: TRBJ1-1

cdr3_aa: CATSRAGGEKLFF
cdr3_nt: TGTGCCACCAGCAGAGCCGGGGGTGAAAAACTGTTTTTT
v_call: TRBV15
clone_size: once
d_call: NA
j_call: TRBJ1-4

cdr3_aa: CASSQVRAGVTDTQYF
cdr3_nt: TGCGCCAGCAGCCAAGTGAGAGCGGGTGTCACAGATACGCAGTATTTT
v_call: TRBV4-1
clone_size: NA
d_call: NA
j_call: TRBJ2-3

cdr3_aa: CASSLGQSSTEAFF
cdr3_nt: TGTGCCAGCAGTCTGGGACAATCGTCCACTGAAGCTTTCTTT
v_call: TRBV3-1/TRBV3-2
clone_size: NA
d_call: NA
j_call: TRBJ1-1

cdr3_aa: CASSPTFQETQYF
cdr3_nt: TGTGCCAGCTCACCTACCTTCCAAGAGACCCAGTACTTC
v_call: TRBV18
clone_size: NA
d_call: NA
j_call: TRBJ2-5

cdr3_aa: CAISAQPSNLRANYGYTF
cdr3_nt: TGTGCCATCAGTGCGCAACCAAGCAACTTGAGAGCTAACTATGGCTACACCTTC
v_call: TRBV10-3
clone_size: once
d_call: NA
j_call: TRBJ1-2

cdr3_aa: CSATPGTSDSEQYF
cdr3_nt: TGCAGCGCTACCCCCGGGACTAGCGATTCCGAGCAGTACTTC
v_call: TRBV29-1
clone_size: NA
d_call: TRBD2
j_call: TRBJ2-7

cdr3_aa: CASNEGSHQPQHF
cdr3_nt: TGTGCCAGCAACGAGGGGAGCCATCAGCCCCAGCATTTT
v_call: TRBV28
clone_size: NA
d_call: NA
j_call: TRBJ1-5

cdr3_aa: CSANSLYQETQYF
cdr3_nt: TGCAGCGCAAACAGTCTGTACCAAGAGACCCAGTACTTC
v_call: TRBV29-1
clone_size: NA
d_call: NA
j_call: TRBJ2-5

cdr3_aa: CASRGTSGRAHLIWEQFF
cdr3_nt: TGTGCCAGCCGGGGGACTAGCGGGAGGGCCCACTTGATTTGGGAGCAGTTCTTC
v_call: TRBV28
clone_size: NA
d_call: TRBD2
j_call: TRBJ2-1

cdr3_aa: CASSNRGPFKSRNQPQHF
cdr3_nt: TGTGCCAGTAGTAACAGGGGGCCGTTTAAAAGTCGCAATCAGCCCCAGCATTTT
v_call: TRBV19
clone_size: NA
d_call: TRBD1
j_call: TRBJ1-5

cdr3_aa: CATTQGFVYSNQPQHF
cdr3_nt: TGTGCCACCACCCAGGGGTTTGTTTATAGCAATCAGCCCCAGCATTTT
v_call: TRBV28
clone_size: NA
d_call: NA
j_call: TRBJ1-5

cdr3_aa: CASSYSSIFTREQYF
cdr3_nt: TGTGCCAGCAGTTACTCGAGTATCTTTACGAGGGAGCAGTACTTC
v_call: TRBV6-5
clone_size: NA
d_call: NA
j_call: TRBJ2-7

cdr3_aa: CASSRTLNTEAFF
cdr3_nt: TGCGCCAGCAGCCGGACATTGAACACTGAAGCTTTCTTT
v_call: TRBV5-1
clone_size: NA
d_call: NA
j_call: TRBJ1-1

cdr3_aa: CASSSIQGAGNEQFF
cdr3_nt: TGTGCCAGCAGCTCCATACAGGGGGCTGGGAATGAGCAGTTCTTC
v_call: TRBV11-2
clone_size: NA
d_call: TRBD1
j_call: TRBJ2-1

cdr3_aa: CAISESRDGEQYF
cdr3_nt: TGTGCCATCAGTGAGTCAAGGGATGGAGAGCAGTACTTC
v_call: TRBV10-3
clone_size: NA
d_call: NA
j_call: TRBJ2-7

cdr3_aa: CASSDNRGETQYF
cdr3_nt: TGTGCCAGCAGTGACAACAGAGGAGAGACCCAGTACTTC
v_call: TRBV6-4
clone_size: NA
d_call: NA
j_call: TRBJ2-5

cdr3_aa: CASRPGQGSAYEQYF
cdr3_nt: TGCGCCAGCAGGCCCGGACAGGGGTCAGCCTACGAGCAGTACTTC
v_call: TRBV10-2
clone_size: NA
d_call: TRBD1
j_call: TRBJ2-7

cdr3_aa: CASSRDSYNSPLHF
cdr3_nt: TGTGCCAGCTCACGGGACAGCTATAATTCACCCCTCCACTTT
v_call: TRBV2
clone_size: NA
d_call: TRBD1
j_call: TRBJ1-6

cdr3_aa: CASGGDRVYGYTF
cdr3_nt: TGTGCCAGCGGGGGGGACAGGGTCTATGGCTACACCTTC
v_call: TRBV6-5
clone_size: NA
d_call: TRBD1
j_call: TRBJ1-2

cdr3_aa: CASSFFPPHNEQFF
cdr3_nt: TGTGCCAGCAGCTTCTTTCCGCCTCACAATGAGCAGTTCTTC
v_call: TRBV7-2
clone_size: NA
d_call: NA
j_call: TRBJ2-1